Below are 22 T cell receptor beta chains sequenced from a single sample in a study of shared clonotypes between healthy human individuals. The repertoire was sequenced with immunoSEQ multiplex PCR; TCRdb's copy has only in-frame clones and lacks some. The sample yields some 2,000,000 clones, 85% to 95% seen once. The naive CD8 fraction comprised CD45RO-negative cells positively selected for CCR7 and excluded terminally differentiated effector memory CD45RA+ cells. What was sequenced was naive CD8+ T cells sorted from blood. Receptors originate from a man between 18 and 35 years old in good health.

J is TRBJ1-2 and V is TRBV27; TRBD1 is a possible D gene (6 bases). The V end was cut by 3 bases, the J end by 4 bases, with 12 bases between. This CDR3 comprises 14 residues. Germline assignment: CDR1 MNHEY and CDR2 SMNVEV (reference sequence). The CDR3 reads CASSFRDRFYGYTF. CDR3 sequence (DNA): TGTGCCAGCAGTTTTCGAGACAGGTTCTATGGCTACACCTTC.

This clone was detected only once. V is TRBV5-5 and J is TRBJ2-1; possibly TRBD2 for D (5 bases). V lost 4 bases and J lost 0, with 17 bases in between. Germline values: CDR1 SGHKS, CDR2 YYEKEE (reference sequence). This CDR3 has 17 amino acids. CDR3 DNA sequence: TGTGCCAGCAGCCCATTCTGGGGAGCGCTCTCCTACAATGAGCAGTTCTTC. It specifies CASSPFWGALSYNEQFF.

The chain uses TRBV27 and TRBJ1-1; D not resolved. CDR1 is MNHEY and CDR2 is SMNVEV in the germline V gene (reference sequence). Trimming pared 6 bases from V and 5 bases from J, leaving 13 bases between. The CDR3 sequence is 13 residues long. The chain's CDR3 is CASSDGVLTEAFF. The CDR3 coding sequence is TGTGCCAGCAGCGATGGGGTTTTGACTGAAGCTTTCTTT.

The chain recombines TRBV27 with TRBJ2-1; 8 nucleotides line up with TRBD1. Germline V CDR1 and CDR2: MNHEY, SMNVEV (reference sequence). The CDR3 runs to 15 residues. Trimming removed 0 bases from V and 8 bases from J; junction bases left unmatched: 6. The CDR3 region is CASSLSPGGYDEQFF. The DNA for the CDR3 is TGTGCCAGCAGTTTATCGCCAGGGGGCTATGATGAGCAGTTCTTC.

This clone was found once. The chain couples TRBV27 to TRBJ2-7, with 7 bases that match TRBD1. This CDR3 is built from 16 residues. Germline V gives CDR1 MNHEY, CDR2 SMNVEV (reference sequence). V lost 5 bases and J lost 2; bases outside the gene matches: 12. CDR3 sequence reads: CASSLSRDSLAYEQYF. CDR3 in DNA: TGTGCCAGCAGTCTGTCCCGGGACAGTCTTGCCTACGAGCAGTACTTC.

The rearrangement links TRBV2 to TRBJ2-3; D uncertain. Trimming took 3 bases from V and 2 from J, leaving 9 bases between them. CDR3 length: 14 residues. The germline V gene encodes CDR1 SNHLY and CDR2 FYNNEI. This CDR3 reads CASSDPRFTDTQYF. CDR3 DNA sequence: TGTGCCAGCAGTGACCCCAGGTTCACAGATACGCAGTATTTT.

V is TRBV7-9 and J is TRBJ2-1; 9 bases are shared with TRBD2. The CDR3 covers 16 residues. In germline, CDR1 is SEHNR, CDR2 FQNEAQ (reference sequence). V dropped 2 bases and J dropped 5; count of bases not matched to a gene: 7. The CDR3 coding sequence is TGTGCCAGCAGCTTATGGGCGGGGGGGCCCCACAATGAGCAGTTCTTC. Amino acids: CASSLWAGGPHNEQFF.

The gene calls are TRBV6-6 and TRBJ2-7; D uncertain. The CDR3 is made up of 15 amino acids. The V gene's germline CDR1 is MNHNY and CDR2 SVGAGI (reference sequence). V was cut by 0 bases and J by 0 bases, with 9 bases left in between. In DNA, the CDR3 is TGTGCCAGCAGTTACTCGTTAGGCAGCTCCTACGAGCAGTACTTC. This gives the protein CASSYSLGSSYEQYF.

This sequence joins TRBV7-3 and TRBJ2-3; 8 nucleotides agree with TRBD1. Per the germline V gene, CDR1 is SGHTA and CDR2 is FQGTGA. Trimming cost V 0 bases and J 5 bases; bases outside gene matches: 4. The CDR3 is 15 residues long. CDR3 sequence (DNA): TGTGCCAGCAGCTTAACGGGGACAGGCGTAGATACGCAGTATTTT. This translates into CASSLTGTGVDTQYF.

The chain employs TRBV4-3 and TRBJ2-1; D is undetermined. CDR1 and CDR2 (germline): LGHNA, YSLEER. The CDR3 is 16 residues long. Trimming pared 0 bases from V and 6 bases from J, leaving 15 bases between. CDR3 sequence reads: CASSQDKKGITNEQFF. CDR3 sequence (DNA): TGCGCCAGCAGCCAAGATAAGAAGGGTATAACCAATGAGCAGTTCTTC.

CDR3 protein: CASSPRLMDGYTF. The CDR3 DNA is TGTGCCAGCAGTCCCCGACTGATGGATGGCTACACCTTC. V is TRBV28 and J is TRBJ1-2; D gene uncertain. Germline CDR1 reads MDHEN; CDR2 reads SYDVKM. The V end lost 5 bases, the J end lost 6 bases, and 13 bases lay between the germline ends. This CDR3 is 13 amino acids long.

J is TRBJ1-4 and V is TRBV27, with D unclear. V lost 6 bases and J lost 4, with 12 bases in between. CDR1 and CDR2 (germline): MNHEY, SMNVEV (reference sequence). The CDR3 is made up of 14 amino acids. CDR3 nucleotide sequence: TGTGCCAGCAGCTTCAGCGCCCTTAATGAAAAACTGTTTTTT. This sequence encodes CASSFSALNEKLFF.

This rearrangement joins TRBV6-5 to TRBJ1-1; possibly TRBD1 for D (5 bases). Germline V CDR1 and CDR2: MNHEY, SVGAGI. The CDR3 runs 14 residues. The V end lost 2 bases, the J end lost 6 bases, and 13 bases lay between the germline ends. The DNA for the CDR3 is TGTGCCAGCAGTTACGGGACCGGACTGTCTGAAGCTTTCTTT. Its protein product is CASSYGTGLSEAFF.

V is TRBV9 and J is TRBJ2-6; D remains ambiguous. Germline V lookup: CDR1 SGDLS, CDR2 YYNGEE. V lost 4 bases and J lost 1, with 12 bases in between. The length of the CDR3 is 16 residues. CDR3 sequence: CASSSPSESGANVLTF. The CDR3 nucleotides are TGTGCCAGCAGCTCCCCCAGCGAATCTGGGGCCAACGTCCTGACTTTC.

The chain joins TRBV27 to TRBJ2-2, with 8 bases aligning to TRBD1. The CDR3 is made up of 14 amino acids. Looked up from germline, CDR1 is MNHEY and CDR2 is SMNVEV (reference sequence). V was pared by 6 bases and J by 6 bases, with 6 bases of the junction left unmatched. DNA of the CDR3: TGTGCCAGCAGGCCAGGGGGCAGCCCCGGGGAGCTGTTTTTT. Translation gives CASRPGGSPGELFF.

The rearrangement uses TRBV5-4 and TRBJ1-1; 10 nucleotides match TRBD1. Looked up from germline, CDR1 is SGHNT and CDR2 is YYREEE (reference sequence). Losses at the gene ends were 3 bases for V and 0 bases for J; bases not matched to a gene: 8. This CDR3 is built from 17 residues. CDR3 coding DNA: TGTGCCAGCAGCTCCGCCGGGACAGGGGACTTGAACACTGAAGCTTTCTTT. Its protein product is CASSSAGTGDLNTEAFF. Together with reference TRBV5-4 and TRBJ1-1, the CDR3 gives the full variable domain: ETGVTQSPTHLIKTRGQQVTLRCSSQSGHNTVSWYQQALGQGPQFIFQYYREEENGRGNFPPRFSGLQFPNYSSELNVNALELDDSALYLCASSSAGTGDLNTEAFFGQGTRLTVV.

A few counts support this clone. Within the sample, other DNA sequences also encode this same CDR3. This chain joins TRBV9 and TRBJ2-7; D gene unclear. This CDR3 is 13 amino acids long. Trimming shortened V by 0 bases and J by 0 bases, and 4 bases separated the two germline ends. Per the germline V gene, CDR1 is SGDLS and CDR2 is YYNGEE. Here the CDR3 DNA reads TGTGCCAGCAGCGTAGCGAGCTCCTACGAGCAGTACTTC. Protein: CASSVASSYEQYF.

V gene TRBV2 combines with J gene TRBJ1-5; TRBD1 agrees at 7 bases. CDR3 size: 14 residues. Losses at the gene ends were 6 bases for V and 1 base for J; bases not matched to a gene: 3. CDR1 and CDR2 (germline): SNHLY, FYNNEI. DNA of the CDR3: TGTGCCAGCAGAGGGGGCGGGAGCAATCAGCCCCAGCATTTT. This codes for CASRGGGSNQPQHF.

CDR3 loop: CASSQDLDGGNYGYTF. The CDR3 DNA reads as TGCGCCAGCAGCCAAGATCTGGACGGTGGTAACTATGGCTACACCTTC. The V gene is TRBV4-3, the J gene TRBJ1-2; unclear D gene. CDR3 length: 16 residues. The germline gives CDR1 LGHNA, CDR2 YSLEER. Trimming took 0 bases from V and 1 from J, leaving 12 bases between them.

This clone was counted a few times. The rearrangement uses TRBV2 and TRBJ2-3; the match to TRBD2 covers 12 bases. The CDR3 is 15 amino acids. Germline V gene data show CDR1 as SNHLY and CDR2 as FYNNEI. V gave up 6 bases and J gave up 0 bases; unmatched junction bases: 1. The CDR3 bases are TGTGCCAGCAGGCTAGCGGGGGGGAGCACAGATACGCAGTATTTT. It specifies CASRLAGGSTDTQYF.

Turning to this clone: The sample holds other DNA sequences that translate to the same CDR3. The rearrangement joins TRBV4-1 to TRBJ2-7; 7 bases agree with TRBD2. Trimming took 0 bases from V and 2 from J; bases not matched to a gene: 4. The CDR3 spans 15 residues. The germline gives CDR1 MGHRA, CDR2 YSYEKL. The CDR3 region is CASSQDPGGTYEQYF. In DNA, the CDR3 is TGCGCCAGCAGCCAAGATCCGGGGGGAACCTACGAGCAGTACTTC.

V and J are TRBV10-3 and TRBJ2-7; D may match TRBD1 or TRBD2 (5 bases each). V lost 4 bases to trimming and J lost 3 bases, with 13 bases between them. CDR1 and CDR2 from the germline V gene are ENHRY and SYGVKD. The CDR3 is 14 residues long. In DNA form, the CDR3 reads TGTGCCATCAGTGTGAGAGGGGAACACTACGAGCAGTACTTC. Protein: CAISVRGEHYEQYF.